This TCR beta chain was sequenced during a study of T cell responses to AZD1222 COVID-19 vaccine. The protocol was immunoSEQ multiplex PCR, while the TCRdb copy is restricted to in-frame clones and leaves out a portion. The sample lists 120,000 or so clones, 80% to 90% seen once, with around 3.3% in the top ten. In regard to this clone: Antigen specificity is unknown.

Study-level findings and limits: White British donors predominated, females outnumbered males, and clonal diversity was possibly underestimated. At 160-218 and 743-854, vaccine-associated CD4 TCRs were dominant, and they spanned spike.

Trimming pared 6 bases from V and 3 bases from J, leaving 8 bases between. Germline CDR1 MNHNY, CDR2 SVGAGI (reference sequence). The length of the CDR3 is 12 residues. The starting material was peripheral blood, obtained on day 0 of AZD1222 vaccination. The V gene is TRBV6-6, the J gene TRBJ1-2; D is unresolved. The clonotype was recovered from an adult in good health. CDR3 in amino acids: CASSQADYGYTF. In DNA form, the CDR3 reads TGTGCCAGCAGCCAGGCGGACTATGGCTACACCTTC.